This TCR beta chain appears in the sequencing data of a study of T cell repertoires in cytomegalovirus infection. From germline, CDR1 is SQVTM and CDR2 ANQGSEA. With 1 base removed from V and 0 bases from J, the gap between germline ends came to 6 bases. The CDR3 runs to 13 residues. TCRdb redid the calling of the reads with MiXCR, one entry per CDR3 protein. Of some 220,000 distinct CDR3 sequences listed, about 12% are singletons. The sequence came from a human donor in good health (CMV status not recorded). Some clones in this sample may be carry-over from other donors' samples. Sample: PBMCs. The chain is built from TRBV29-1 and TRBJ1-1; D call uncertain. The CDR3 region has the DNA TGCAGCGTTGAAGGGCCGATGAACACTGAAGCTTTCTTT. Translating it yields CSVEGPMNTEAFF.